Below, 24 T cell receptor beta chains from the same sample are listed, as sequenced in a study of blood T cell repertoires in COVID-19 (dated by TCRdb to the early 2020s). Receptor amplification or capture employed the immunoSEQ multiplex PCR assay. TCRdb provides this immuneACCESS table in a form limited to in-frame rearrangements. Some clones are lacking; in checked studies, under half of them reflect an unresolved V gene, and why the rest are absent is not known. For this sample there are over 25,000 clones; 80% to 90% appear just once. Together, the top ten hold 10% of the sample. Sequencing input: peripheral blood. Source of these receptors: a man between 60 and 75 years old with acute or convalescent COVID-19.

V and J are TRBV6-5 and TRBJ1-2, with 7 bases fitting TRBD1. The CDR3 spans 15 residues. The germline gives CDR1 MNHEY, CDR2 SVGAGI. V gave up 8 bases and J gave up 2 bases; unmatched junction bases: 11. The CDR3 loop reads CASDIATGRNYGYTF. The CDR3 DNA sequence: TGTGCCAGCGATATTGCGACAGGGCGAAACTATGGCTACACCTTC.

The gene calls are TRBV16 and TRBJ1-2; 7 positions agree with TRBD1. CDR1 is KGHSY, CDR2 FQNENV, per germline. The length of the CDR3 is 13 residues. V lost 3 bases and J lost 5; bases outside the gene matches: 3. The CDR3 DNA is TGTGCCAGCAGCCAGACAGGGAGGTATGGCTACACCTTC. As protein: CASSQTGRYGYTF.

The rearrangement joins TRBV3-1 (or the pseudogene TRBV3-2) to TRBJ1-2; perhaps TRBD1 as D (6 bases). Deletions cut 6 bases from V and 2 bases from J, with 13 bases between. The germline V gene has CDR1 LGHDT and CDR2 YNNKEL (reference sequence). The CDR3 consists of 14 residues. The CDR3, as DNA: TGTGCCAGCAGAACCAGGGGACCCAACTATGGCTACACCTTC. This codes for CASRTRGPNYGYTF.

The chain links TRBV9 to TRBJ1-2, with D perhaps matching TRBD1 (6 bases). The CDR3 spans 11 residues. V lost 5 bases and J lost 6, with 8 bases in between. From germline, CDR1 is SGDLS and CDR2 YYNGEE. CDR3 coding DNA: TGTGCCAGCAGGGGGGCCGATGGCTACACCTTC. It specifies CASRGADGYTF. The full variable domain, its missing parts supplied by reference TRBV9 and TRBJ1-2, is DSGVTQTPKHLITATGQRVTLRCSPRSGDLSVYWYQQSLDQGLQFLIQYYNGEERAKGNILERFSAQQFPDLHSELNLSSLELGDSALYFCASRGADGYTFGSGTRLTVV.

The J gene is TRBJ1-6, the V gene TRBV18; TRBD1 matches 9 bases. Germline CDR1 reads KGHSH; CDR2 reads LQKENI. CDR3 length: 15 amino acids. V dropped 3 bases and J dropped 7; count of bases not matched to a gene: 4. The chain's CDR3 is CASSPLDRGNSPLHF. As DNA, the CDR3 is TGTGCCAGCTCACCCCTGGACAGGGGAAATTCACCCCTCCACTTT. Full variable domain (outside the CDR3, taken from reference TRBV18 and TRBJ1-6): NAGVMQNPRHLVRRRGQEARLRCSPMKGHSHVYWYRQLPEEGLKFMVYLQKENIIDESGMPKERFSAEFPKEGPSILRIQQVVRGDSAAYFCASSPLDRGNSPLHFGNGTRLTVT.

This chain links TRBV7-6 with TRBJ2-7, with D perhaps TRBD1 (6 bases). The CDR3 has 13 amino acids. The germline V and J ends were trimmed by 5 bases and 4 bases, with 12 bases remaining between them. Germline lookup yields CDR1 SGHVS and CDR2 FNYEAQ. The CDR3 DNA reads TGTGCCAGCAGCCGCGGACAGAGGTACGAGCAGTACTTC. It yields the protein CASSRGQRYEQYF.

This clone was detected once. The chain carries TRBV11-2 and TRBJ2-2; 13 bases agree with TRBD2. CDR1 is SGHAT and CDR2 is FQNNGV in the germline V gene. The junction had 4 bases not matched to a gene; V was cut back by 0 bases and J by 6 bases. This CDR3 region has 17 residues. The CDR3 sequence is CASSLDGLAGDPGELFF. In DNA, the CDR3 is TGTGCCAGCAGCTTAGATGGACTAGCGGGAGACCCCGGGGAGCTGTTTTTT.

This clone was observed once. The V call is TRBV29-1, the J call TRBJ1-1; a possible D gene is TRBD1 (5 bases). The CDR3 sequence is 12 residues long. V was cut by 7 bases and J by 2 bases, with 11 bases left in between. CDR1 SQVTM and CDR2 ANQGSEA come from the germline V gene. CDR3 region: CSARRGNTEAFF. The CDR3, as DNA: TGCAGCGCGAGGAGGGGCAACACTGAAGCTTTCTTT.

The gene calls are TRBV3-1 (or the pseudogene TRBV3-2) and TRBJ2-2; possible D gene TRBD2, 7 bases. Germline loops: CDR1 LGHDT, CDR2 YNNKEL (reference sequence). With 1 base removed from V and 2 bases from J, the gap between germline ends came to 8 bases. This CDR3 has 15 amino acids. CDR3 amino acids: CASSQGGGNTGELFF. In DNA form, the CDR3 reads TGTGCCAGCAGCCAAGGCGGGGGCAACACCGGGGAGCTGTTTTTT.

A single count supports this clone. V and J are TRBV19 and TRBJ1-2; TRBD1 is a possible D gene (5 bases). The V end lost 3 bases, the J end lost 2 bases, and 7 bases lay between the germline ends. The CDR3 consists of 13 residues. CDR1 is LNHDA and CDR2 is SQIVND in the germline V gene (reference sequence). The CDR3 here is CASSIGGNYGYTF. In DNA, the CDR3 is TGTGCCAGTAGTATCGGGGGGAACTATGGCTACACCTTC. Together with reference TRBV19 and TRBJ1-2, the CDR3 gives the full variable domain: DGGITQSPKYLFRKEGQNVTLSCEQNLNHDAMYWYRQDPGQGLRLIYYSQIVNDFQKGDIAEGYSVSREKKESFPLTVTSAQKNPTAFYLCASSIGGNYGYTFGSGTRLTVV.

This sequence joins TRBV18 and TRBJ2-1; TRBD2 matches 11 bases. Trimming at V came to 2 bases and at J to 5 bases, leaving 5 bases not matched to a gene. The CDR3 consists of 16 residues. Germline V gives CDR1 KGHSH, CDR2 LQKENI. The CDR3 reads CASSPASGGTNNEQFF. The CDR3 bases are TGTGCCAGCTCACCAGCTAGCGGGGGGACTAACAATGAGCAGTTCTTC.

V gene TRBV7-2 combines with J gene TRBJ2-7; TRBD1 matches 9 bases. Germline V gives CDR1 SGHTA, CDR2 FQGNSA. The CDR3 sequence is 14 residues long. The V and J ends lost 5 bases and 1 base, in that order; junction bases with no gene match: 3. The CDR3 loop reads CASSMDRGSYEQYF. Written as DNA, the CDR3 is TGTGCCAGCAGCATGGACAGGGGATCCTACGAGCAGTACTTC.

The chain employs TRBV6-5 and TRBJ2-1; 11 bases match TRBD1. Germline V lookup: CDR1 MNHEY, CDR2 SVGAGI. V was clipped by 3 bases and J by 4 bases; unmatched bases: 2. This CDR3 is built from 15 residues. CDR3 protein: CASSYGQGAYNEQFF. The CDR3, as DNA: TGTGCCAGCAGTTATGGACAGGGGGCGTACAATGAGCAGTTCTTC.

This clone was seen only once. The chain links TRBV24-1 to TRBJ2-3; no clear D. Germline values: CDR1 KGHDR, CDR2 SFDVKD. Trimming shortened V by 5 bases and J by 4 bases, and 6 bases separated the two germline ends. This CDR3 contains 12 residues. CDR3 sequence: CATSGLADTQYF. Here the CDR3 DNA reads TGTGCCACCAGTGGGCTGGCAGATACGCAGTATTTT.

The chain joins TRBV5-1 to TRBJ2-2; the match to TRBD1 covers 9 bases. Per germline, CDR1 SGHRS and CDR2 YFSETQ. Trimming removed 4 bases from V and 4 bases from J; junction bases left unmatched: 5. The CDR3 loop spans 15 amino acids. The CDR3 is CASSPGTGRTGELFF. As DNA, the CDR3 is TGCGCCAGCAGCCCTGGGACAGGGCGCACCGGGGAGCTGTTTTTT.

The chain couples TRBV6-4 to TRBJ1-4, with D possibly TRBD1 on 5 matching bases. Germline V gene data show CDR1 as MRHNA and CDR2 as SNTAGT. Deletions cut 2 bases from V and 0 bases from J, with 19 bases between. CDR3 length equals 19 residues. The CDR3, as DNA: TGTGCCAGCAGTGACCTTCAGGAGGGGAAGGCCTCAACTAATGAAAAACTGTTTTTT. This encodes CASSDLQEGKASTNEKLFF.

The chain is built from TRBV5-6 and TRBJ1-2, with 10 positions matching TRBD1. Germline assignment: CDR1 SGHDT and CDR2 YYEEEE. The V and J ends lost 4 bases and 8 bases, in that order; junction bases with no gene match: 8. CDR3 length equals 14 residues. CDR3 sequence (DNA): TGTGCCAGCAGCCAACGACAGGGGGCGGGAGGCTACACCTTC. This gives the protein CASSQRQGAGGYTF.

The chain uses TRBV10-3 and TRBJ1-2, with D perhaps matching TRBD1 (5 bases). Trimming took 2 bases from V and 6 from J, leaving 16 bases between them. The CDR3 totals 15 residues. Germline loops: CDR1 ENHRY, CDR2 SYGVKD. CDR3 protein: CAISEIWAGVDGYTF. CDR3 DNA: TGTGCCATCAGTGAGATTTGGGCGGGGGTGGATGGCTACACCTTC.

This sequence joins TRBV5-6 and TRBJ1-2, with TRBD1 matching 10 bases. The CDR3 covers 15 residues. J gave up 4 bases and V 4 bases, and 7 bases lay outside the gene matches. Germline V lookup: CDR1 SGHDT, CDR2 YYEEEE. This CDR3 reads CASSRDRGSGYGYTF. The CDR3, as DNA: TGTGCCAGCAGCCGGGACAGGGGCTCGGGCTATGGCTACACCTTC. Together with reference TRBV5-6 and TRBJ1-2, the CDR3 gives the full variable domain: DAGVTQSPTHLIKTRGQQVTLRCSPKSGHDTVSWYQQALGQGPQFIFQYYEEEERQRGNFPDRFSGHQFPNYSSELNVNALLLGDSALYLCASSRDRGSGYGYTFGSGTRLTVV.

The CDR3 DNA is TGTGCCTGGGGACTAGCGGGGTTAAAGGGGGAGACCCAGTACTTC. It codes for CAWGLAGLKGETQYF. The chain carries TRBV30 and TRBJ2-5, with 12 bases identical to TRBD2. The J segment lost 5 bases and the V segment lost 5 bases, leaving 9 bases of the junction unmatched. The CDR3 covers 15 residues. In germline, CDR1 is GTSNPN, CDR2 SVGIG (reference sequence). Full variable domain (remainder filled in from reference TRBV30 and TRBJ2-5): SQTIHQWPATLVQPVGSPLSLECTVEGTSNPNLYWYRQAAGRGLQLLFYSVGIGQISSEVPQNLSASRPQDRQFILSSKKLLLSDSGFYLCAWGLAGLKGETQYFGPGTRLLVL.

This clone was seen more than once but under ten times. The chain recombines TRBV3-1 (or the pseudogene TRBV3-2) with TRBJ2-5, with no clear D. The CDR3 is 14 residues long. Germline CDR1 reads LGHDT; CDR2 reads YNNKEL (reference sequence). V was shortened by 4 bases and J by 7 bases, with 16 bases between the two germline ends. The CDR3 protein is CASSPERFGWTQYF. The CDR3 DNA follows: TGTGCCAGCAGCCCTGAGCGATTTGGATGGACCCAGTACTTC.

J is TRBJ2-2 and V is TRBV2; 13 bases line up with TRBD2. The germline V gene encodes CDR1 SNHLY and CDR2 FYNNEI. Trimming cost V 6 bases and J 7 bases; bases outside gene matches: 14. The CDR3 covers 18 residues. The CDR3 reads CASRDRTSGGAGGGELFF. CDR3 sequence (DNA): TGTGCCAGCAGAGACCGTACTAGCGGGGGGGCCGGAGGCGGGGAGCTGTTTTTT. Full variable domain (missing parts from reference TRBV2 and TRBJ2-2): EPEVTQTPSHQVTQMGQEVILRCVPISNHLYFYWYRQILGQKVEFLVSFYNNEISEKSEIFDDQFSVERPDGSNFTLKIRSTKLEDSAMYFCASRDRTSGGAGGGELFFGEGSRLTVL.

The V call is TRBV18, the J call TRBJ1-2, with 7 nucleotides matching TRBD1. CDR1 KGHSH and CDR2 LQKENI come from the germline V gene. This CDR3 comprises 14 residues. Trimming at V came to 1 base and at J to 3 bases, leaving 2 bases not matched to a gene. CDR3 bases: TGTGCCAGCTCACCACAAGGGGGCGACTATGGCTACACCTTC. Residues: CASSPQGGDYGYTF.

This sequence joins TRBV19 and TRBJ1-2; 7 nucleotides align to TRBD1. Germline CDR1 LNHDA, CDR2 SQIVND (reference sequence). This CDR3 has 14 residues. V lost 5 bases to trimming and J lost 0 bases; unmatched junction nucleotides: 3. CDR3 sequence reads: CASSGDSSNYGYTF. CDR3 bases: TGTGCCAGTAGTGGGGACAGCTCTAACTATGGCTACACCTTC.